This T cell receptor (beta chain) came from a study of blood T cell repertoires in COVID-19. Clones were sequenced by immunoSEQ multiplex PCR, and TCRdb holds only the in-frame ones, with some missing. Altogether hundreds of thousands of clones are present, around 84% being singletons, with the ten largest covering over 1.5%. Per germline, CDR1 MGHRA and CDR2 YSYEKL. The CDR3 runs to 18 residues. V dropped 3 bases and J dropped 4; count of bases not matched to a gene: 14. The source material was PBMCs or T cells enriched from blood (not recorded which). The sequence was obtained from a man aged 40-55 years who had recovered from COVID-19. The V call is TRBV4-1, the J call TRBJ2-4; 8 bases match TRBD1. This CDR3 is CASSHHPDRARSKNIQYF. The CDR3 DNA sequence: TGCGCCAGCAGCCACCACCCGGACAGGGCGCGTTCTAAAAACATTCAGTACTTC.